The rows below give T cell receptor beta chains drawn from one sample of a study of control samples from healthy donors and cancer patients. Here immunoSEQ multiplex PCR was the method, and the copy in TCRdb shows in-frame clones only, minus some. The data hold under 450,000 clones, with 75% to 95% observed a single time. Sequencing was done on a sample of PBMCs. The receptors originated from a man aged 40-55 years with head and neck cancer. Both conserved end residues are part of each CDR3. Each record gives: V gene, J gene, CDR3 protein.

V: TRBV12-3/TRBV12-4
J: TRBJ2-3
CDR3: CASSTMGVFGGYF

V: TRBV6-2/TRBV6-3
J: TRBJ1-5
CDR3: CASSYSRAGINQPQHF

V: TRBV6-2/TRBV6-3
J: TRBJ1-6
CDR3: CASSVAGAFNSPLHF

V: TRBV7-9
J: TRBJ1-1
CDR3: CASSPDGRYEAFF

V: TRBV27
J: TRBJ1-1
CDR3: CASRSGTLSFEAFF

V: TRBV6-5
J: TRBJ1-5
CDR3: CASSRGGVSNQPQHF

V: TRBV10-2
J: TRBJ2-7
CDR3: CASSDGGYEQYF

V: TRBV7-6
J: TRBJ2-1
CDR3: CASSLTGSIFNEQFF

V: TRBV11-2
J: TRBJ1-1
CDR3: CASSNGGNTEAFF

V: TRBV20-1
J: TRBJ1-6
CDR3: CSASRRGGNSPLHF

V: TRBV5-1
J: TRBJ2-7
CDR3: CASMLEPGAYEQYF

V: TRBV11-3
J: TRBJ2-2
CDR3: CASSTPRGSDTGELFF

V: TRBV27
J: TRBJ1-6
CDR3: CASAAGLGSPLHF

V: TRBV29-1
J: TRBJ1-1
CDR3: CSVRPGTTTEAFF

V: TRBV10-1
J: TRBJ2-1
CDR3: CASSAGTGPNEQFF

V: TRBV10-3
J: TRBJ2-7
CDR3: CASRDRGNEQYF

V: TRBV28
J: TRBJ2-2
CDR3: CASSFRGGGRGELFF

V: TRBV11-2
J: TRBJ1-1
CDR3: CASSLFGGQNTEAFF

V: TRBV12-3/TRBV12-4
J: TRBJ1-1
CDR3: CASSLVGGTEAFF

V: TRBV9
J: TRBJ2-3
CDR3: CASSATSGTSTDTQYF

V: TRBV2
J: TRBJ1-1
CDR3: CASSLGLTNTEAFF

V: TRBV19
J: TRBJ2-1
CDR3: CASRIAGATYNEQFF

V: TRBV9
J: TRBJ1-1
CDR3: CASSVGEVTLNTEAFF

V: TRBV15
J: TRBJ1-1
CDR3: CATSRNPQGIDTEAFF

V: TRBV4-1
J: TRBJ2-3
CDR3: CASSQSGQASTDTQYF

V: TRBV6-1
J: TRBJ1-1
CDR3: CASSEFSTGLTNTEAFF

V: TRBV28
J: TRBJ2-1
CDR3: CASSFAGGTSYNEQFF

V: TRBV14
J: TRBJ1-1
CDR3: CASSPRTGNTEAFF

V: TRBV30
J: TRBJ2-7
CDR3: CAWSPGGDEQYF

V: TRBV9
J: TRBJ2-3
CDR3: CASSVVGGTDTQYF

V: TRBV5-4
J: TRBJ1-1
CDR3: CASSPPNSGNTEAFF

V: TRBV7-2
J: TRBJ2-1
CDR3: CASSSPDRVSEQFF

V: TRBV7-2
J: TRBJ2-1
CDR3: CASSPTGRRNEQFF

V: TRBV7-3
J: TRBJ2-3
CDR3: CASSLTRDADTQYF

V: TRBV7-2
J: TRBJ2-7
CDR3: CASSIAAGASSYEQYF

V: TRBV27
J: TRBJ2-1
CDR3: CASSLLGFDGSYNEQFF

V: TRBV5-1
J: TRBJ2-1
CDR3: CASSVGTSTNEQFF

V: TRBV6-6
J: TRBJ2-6
CDR3: CASSSTVSGANVLTF

V: TRBV28
J: TRBJ2-7
CDR3: CASRIGRGLAGVEQYF

V: TRBV27
J: TRBJ2-5
CDR3: CASSPGLELATQYF

V: TRBV18
J: TRBJ2-5
CDR3: CASSPGTAPQETQYF

V: TRBV28
J: TRBJ1-6
CDR3: CASSLSGRLAHF

V: TRBV19
J: TRBJ2-7
CDR3: CASSINGERSFYEQYF

V: TRBV7-3
J: TRBJ2-3
CDR3: CASSLRVAGGTDTQYF

V: TRBV24-1
J: TRBJ1-2
CDR3: CATSDWTYGYTF

V: TRBV12-3/TRBV12-4
J: TRBJ2-3
CDR3: CASSIAGGLYF

V: TRBV28
J: TRBJ2-4
CDR3: CASSLIGGQADIQYF

V: TRBV30
J: TRBJ2-2
CDR3: CAWSVGGTGELFF

V: TRBV5-1
J: TRBJ1-1
CDR3: CASSLIVGARYTEAFF

V: TRBV4-2
J: TRBJ2-7
CDR3: CASSQDPAGSEQYF